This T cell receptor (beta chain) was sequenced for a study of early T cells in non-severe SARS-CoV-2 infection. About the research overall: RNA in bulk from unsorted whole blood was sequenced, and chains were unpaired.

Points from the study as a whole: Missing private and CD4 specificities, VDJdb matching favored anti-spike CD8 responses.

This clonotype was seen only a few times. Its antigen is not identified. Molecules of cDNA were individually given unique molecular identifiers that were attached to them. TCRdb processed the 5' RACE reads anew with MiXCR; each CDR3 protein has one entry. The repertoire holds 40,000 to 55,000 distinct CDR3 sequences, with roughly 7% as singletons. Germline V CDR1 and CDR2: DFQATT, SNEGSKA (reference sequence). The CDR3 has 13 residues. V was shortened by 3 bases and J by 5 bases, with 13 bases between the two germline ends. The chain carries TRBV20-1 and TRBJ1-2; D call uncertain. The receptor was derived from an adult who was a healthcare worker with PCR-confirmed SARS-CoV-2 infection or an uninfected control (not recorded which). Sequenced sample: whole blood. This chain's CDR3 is CSASSHGFYGYTF. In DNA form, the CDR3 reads TGCAGTGCTAGCAGTCACGGATTTTATGGCTACACCTTC.